These 7 T cell receptor beta chains originate from one sample sequenced in a study of cytomegalovirus exposure and HLA in healthy donors. PCR amplification relied on 60 Vbeta primers (plus 13 Jbeta primers). Assay used: immunoSEQ multiplex PCR; TCRdb lists only in-frame clones, some missing. This table has under 70,000 clones, approximately 71% appearing once. Sequencing input: PBMCs. These TCRs come from a man aged 35 to 55 in good health and CMV-seropositive.

Only one count was recorded for this clone. The chain employs TRBV14 and TRBJ2-7; TRBD2 matches at 10 bases. Looked up from germline, CDR1 is SGHDN and CDR2 is FVKESK. Trimming took 1 base from V and 5 from J; bases not matched to a gene: 8. The length of the CDR3 is 16 residues. The CDR3 region is CASSQGLAGGLNEQYF. CDR3 coding DNA: TGTGCCAGCAGCCAAGGGTTAGCGGGGGGTCTAAACGAGCAGTACTTC.

This clone has only a few counts. The V call is TRBV2, the J call TRBJ1-4, with 7 bases matching TRBD1. The CDR3 extends over 16 amino acids. The V gene end was trimmed by 5 bases and the J gene end by 0 bases; junction bases not matched to a gene: 6. In germline, CDR1 is SNHLY, CDR2 FYNNEI. CDR3 region: CASSRDSIATNEKLFF. The CDR3 DNA reads as TGTGCCAGCAGTAGGGACAGTATTGCAACTAATGAAAAACTGTTTTTT.

A few counts support this clone. At the DNA level, this CDR3 is encoded by other sequences in the same sample as well. This rearrangement joins TRBV7-9 to TRBJ1-5, with D perhaps TRBD1 (5 bases). Germline values: CDR1 SEHNR, CDR2 FQNEAQ (reference sequence). Trimming removed 1 base at V and 7 bases at J, with 8 bases between. The CDR3 contains 13 residues. The CDR3 sequence is CASSLGGGQPQHF. The CDR3 DNA follows: TGTGCCAGCAGCTTAGGGGGGGGACAGCCCCAGCATTTT.

The chain recombines TRBV30 with TRBJ2-5; weak D call: TRBD2 (5 bases). CDR1 and CDR2 (germline): GTSNPN, SVGIG (reference sequence). The germline V and J ends were trimmed by 1 base and 8 bases, with 14 bases remaining between them. CDR3 length: 13 amino acids. The CDR3 bases are TGTGCCTGGAGTGCAAATTTACGGGATACCCAGTACTTC. Protein sequence: CAWSANLRDTQYF. The full variable domain, its missing parts supplied by reference TRBV30 and TRBJ2-5, is SQTIHQWPATLVQPVGSPLSLECTVEGTSNPNLYWYRQAAGRGLQLLFYSVGIGQISSEVPQNLSASRPQDRQFILSSKKLLLSDSGFYLCAWSANLRDTQYFGPGTRLLVL.

The chain has TRBV11-2 and TRBJ2-1; the D gene is possibly TRBD1 (6 bases). The length of the CDR3 is 16 residues. V lost 5 bases to trimming and J lost 4 bases, with 18 bases between them. Germline CDR1 and CDR2: SGHAT and FQNNGV. CDR3 loop: CASSPPGHRPYNEQFF. Written as DNA, the CDR3 is TGTGCCAGCAGCCCACCGGGACACCGACCTTACAATGAGCAGTTCTTC.

The chain has TRBV6-4 and TRBJ2-1; TRBD2 aligns across 7 bases. Germline loops: CDR1 MRHNA, CDR2 SNTAGT. After removal of 6 bases from V and 0 bases from J, the junction contained 5 bases not matched to a gene. The CDR3 runs to 15 residues. CDR3 DNA sequence: TGTGCCAGCAGCAACGGGGGGAACTCCTACAATGAGCAGTTCTTC. Protein: CASSNGGNSYNEQFF.

The chain combines TRBV13 with TRBJ2-7, with 7 bases fitting TRBD1. This CDR3 contains 15 residues. The ends lost 4 bases at V and 0 bases at J; junction bases unmatched: 6. Germline V CDR1 and CDR2: PRHDT, FYEKMQ (reference sequence). CDR3 sequence reads: CASSSRQGNSYEQYF. CDR3 DNA: TGTGCCAGCAGCTCCCGACAGGGTAACTCCTACGAGCAGTACTTC.